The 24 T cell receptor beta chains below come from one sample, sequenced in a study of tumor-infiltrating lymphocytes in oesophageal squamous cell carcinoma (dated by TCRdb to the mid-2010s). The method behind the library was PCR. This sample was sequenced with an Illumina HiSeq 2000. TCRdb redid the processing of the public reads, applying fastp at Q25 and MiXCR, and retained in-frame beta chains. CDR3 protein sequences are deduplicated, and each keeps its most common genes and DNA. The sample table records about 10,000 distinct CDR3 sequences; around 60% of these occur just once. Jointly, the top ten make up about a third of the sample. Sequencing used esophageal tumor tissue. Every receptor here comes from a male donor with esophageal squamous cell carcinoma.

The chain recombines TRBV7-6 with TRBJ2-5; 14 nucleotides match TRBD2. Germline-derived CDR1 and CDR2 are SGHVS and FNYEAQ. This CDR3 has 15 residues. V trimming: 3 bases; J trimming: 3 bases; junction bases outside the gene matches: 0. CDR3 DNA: TGTGCCAGCAGCTTGGGACTAGCGGGGGAAGAGACCCAGTACTTC. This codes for CASSLGLAGEETQYF.

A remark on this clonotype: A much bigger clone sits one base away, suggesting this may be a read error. CDR3 nucleotide sequence: TGTGCCAGCAACGTAGTTGGGACAGGGACGGAGACCCAGTACTTC. This encodes CASNVVGTGTETQYF. This chain connects TRBV9 to TRBJ2-5, with TRBD1 matching over 9 bases. The CDR3 has 15 residues. Germline V gene sequence: CDR1 SGDLS, CDR2 YYNGEE.

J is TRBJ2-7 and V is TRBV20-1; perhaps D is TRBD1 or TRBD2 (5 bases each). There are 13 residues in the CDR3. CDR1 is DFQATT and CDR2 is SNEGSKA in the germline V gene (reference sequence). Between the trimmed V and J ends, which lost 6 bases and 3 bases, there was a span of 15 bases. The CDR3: CSAQRDGGYEQYF. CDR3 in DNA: TGCAGTGCCCAAAGGGACGGAGGCTACGAGCAGTACTTC.

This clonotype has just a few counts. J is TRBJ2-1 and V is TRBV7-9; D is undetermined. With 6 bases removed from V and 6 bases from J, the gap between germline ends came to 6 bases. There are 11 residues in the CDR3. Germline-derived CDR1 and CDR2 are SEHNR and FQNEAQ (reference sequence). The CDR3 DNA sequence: TGTGCCAGCAGGATTTCCAATGAGCAGTTCTTC. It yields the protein CASRISNEQFF.

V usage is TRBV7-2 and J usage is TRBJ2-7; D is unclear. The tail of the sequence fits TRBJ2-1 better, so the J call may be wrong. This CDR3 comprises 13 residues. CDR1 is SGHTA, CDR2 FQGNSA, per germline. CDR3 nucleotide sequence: TGTGCCAGCAGCTCCGGACCCTTCAATGAGCAGTTCTTC. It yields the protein CASSSGPFNEQFF.

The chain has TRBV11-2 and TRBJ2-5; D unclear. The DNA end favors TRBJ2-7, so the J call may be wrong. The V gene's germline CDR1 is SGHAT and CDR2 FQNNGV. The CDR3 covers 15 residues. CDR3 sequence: CASSLRPTCSYEQYF. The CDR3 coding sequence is TGTGCCAGCAGCTTACGGCCGACATGTAGCTACGAGCAGTACTTC.

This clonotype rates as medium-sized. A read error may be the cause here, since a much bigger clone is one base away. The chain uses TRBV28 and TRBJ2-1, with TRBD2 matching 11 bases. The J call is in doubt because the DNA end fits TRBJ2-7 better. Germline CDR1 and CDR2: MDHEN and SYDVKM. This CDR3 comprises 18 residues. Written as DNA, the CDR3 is TGTGCCAGCAGTTTCCCCGGGACTAGCGGATACTCCTACAATGAGCAGTACTTC. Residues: CASSFPGTSGYSYNEQYF.

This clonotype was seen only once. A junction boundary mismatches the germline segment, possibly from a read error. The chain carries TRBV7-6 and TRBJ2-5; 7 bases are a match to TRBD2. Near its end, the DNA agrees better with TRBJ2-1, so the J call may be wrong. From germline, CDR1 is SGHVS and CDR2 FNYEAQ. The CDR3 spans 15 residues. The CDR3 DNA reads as TGTGCTAGCAGCTTAGGTAGCGGGTTTGGTAATGAGCAGTTCTTC. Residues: CASSLGSGFGNEQFF.

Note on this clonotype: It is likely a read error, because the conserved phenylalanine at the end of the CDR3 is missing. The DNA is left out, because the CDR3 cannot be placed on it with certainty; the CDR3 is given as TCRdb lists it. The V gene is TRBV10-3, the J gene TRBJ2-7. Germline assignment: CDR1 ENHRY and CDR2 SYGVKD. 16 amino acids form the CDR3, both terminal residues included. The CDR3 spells CAISELPENYGYTFGS.

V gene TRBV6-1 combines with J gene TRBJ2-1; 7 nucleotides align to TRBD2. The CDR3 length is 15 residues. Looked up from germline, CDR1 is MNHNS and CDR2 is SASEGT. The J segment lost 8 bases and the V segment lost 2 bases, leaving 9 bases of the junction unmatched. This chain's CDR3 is CASSESPSGTDEQFF. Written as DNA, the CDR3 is TGTGCCAGCAGTGAAAGCCCCAGCGGGACGGATGAGCAGTTCTTC.

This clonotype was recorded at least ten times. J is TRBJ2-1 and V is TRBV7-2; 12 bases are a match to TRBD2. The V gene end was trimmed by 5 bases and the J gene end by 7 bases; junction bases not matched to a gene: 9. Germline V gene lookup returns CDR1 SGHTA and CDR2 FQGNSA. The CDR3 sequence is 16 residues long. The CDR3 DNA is TGTGCCAGCAGCGACCGGACTAGCGGGACAAGGAATGAGCAGTTCTTC. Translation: CASSDRTSGTRNEQFF.

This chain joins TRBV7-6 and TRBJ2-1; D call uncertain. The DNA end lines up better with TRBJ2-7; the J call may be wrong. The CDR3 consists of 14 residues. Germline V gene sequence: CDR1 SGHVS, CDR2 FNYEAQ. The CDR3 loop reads CASSLLRRYNEQYF. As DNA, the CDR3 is TGTGCCAGCAGCTTATTACGACGGTACAATGAGCAGTACTTC.

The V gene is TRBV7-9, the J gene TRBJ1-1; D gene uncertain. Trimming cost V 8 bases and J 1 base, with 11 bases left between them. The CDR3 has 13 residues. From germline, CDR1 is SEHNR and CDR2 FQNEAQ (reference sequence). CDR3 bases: TGTGCCAGCTTGCAGGACCCGAACACTGAAGCTTTCTTT. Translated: CASLQDPNTEAFF.

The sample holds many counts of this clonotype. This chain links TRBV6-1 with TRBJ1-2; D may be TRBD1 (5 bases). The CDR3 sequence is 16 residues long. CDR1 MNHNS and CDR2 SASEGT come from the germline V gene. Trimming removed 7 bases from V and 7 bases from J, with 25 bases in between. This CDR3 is CASTRKEDTSAGGYTF. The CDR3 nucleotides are TGTGCCAGCACCCGAAAGGAGGACACCTCTGCTGGTGGCTACACCTTC.

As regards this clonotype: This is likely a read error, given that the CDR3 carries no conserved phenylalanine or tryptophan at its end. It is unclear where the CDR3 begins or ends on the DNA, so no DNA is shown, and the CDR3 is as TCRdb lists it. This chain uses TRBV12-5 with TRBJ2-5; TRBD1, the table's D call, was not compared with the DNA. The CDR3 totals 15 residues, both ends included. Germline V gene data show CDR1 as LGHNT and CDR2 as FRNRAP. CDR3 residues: CASGHGGAGEQYFGS.

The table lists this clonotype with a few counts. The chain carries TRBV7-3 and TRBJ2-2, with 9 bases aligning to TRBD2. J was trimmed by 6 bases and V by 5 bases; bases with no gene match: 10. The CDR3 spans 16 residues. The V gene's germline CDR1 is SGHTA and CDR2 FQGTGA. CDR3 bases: TGTGCCAGCAGCCCTCGGGCGGGACTAGCTTCCGGGGAGCTGTTTTTT. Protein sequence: CASSPRAGLASGELFF.

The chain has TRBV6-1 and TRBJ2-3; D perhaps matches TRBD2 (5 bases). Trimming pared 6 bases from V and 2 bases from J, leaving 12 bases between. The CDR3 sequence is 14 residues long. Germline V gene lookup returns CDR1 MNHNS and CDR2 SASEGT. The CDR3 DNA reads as TGTGCCAGCAGCAGCGGTTTCCACACAGATACGCAGTATTTT. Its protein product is CASSSGFHTDTQYF.

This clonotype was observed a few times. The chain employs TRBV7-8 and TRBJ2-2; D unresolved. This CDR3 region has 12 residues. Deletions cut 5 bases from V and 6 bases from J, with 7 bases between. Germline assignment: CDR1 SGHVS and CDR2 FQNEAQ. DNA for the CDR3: TGTGCCAGCAGCCCCTACTCCGGGGAGCTGTTTTTT. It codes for CASSPYSGELFF.

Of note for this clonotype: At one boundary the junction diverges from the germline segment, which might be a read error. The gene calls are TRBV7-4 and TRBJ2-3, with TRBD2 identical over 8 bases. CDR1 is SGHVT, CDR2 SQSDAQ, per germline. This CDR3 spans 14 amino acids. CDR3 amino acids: CASSLGLAGDTKYF. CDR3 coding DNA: TGTGCCAGCAGCCTTGGACTAGCAGGAGATACGAAGTATTTT.

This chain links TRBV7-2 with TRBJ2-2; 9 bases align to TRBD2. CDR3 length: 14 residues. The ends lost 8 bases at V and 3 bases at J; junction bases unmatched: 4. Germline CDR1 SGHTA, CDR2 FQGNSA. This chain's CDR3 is CASGRTSDTGELFF. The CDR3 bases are TGTGCCAGCGGGAGGACTAGCGACACCGGGGAGCTGTTTTTT.

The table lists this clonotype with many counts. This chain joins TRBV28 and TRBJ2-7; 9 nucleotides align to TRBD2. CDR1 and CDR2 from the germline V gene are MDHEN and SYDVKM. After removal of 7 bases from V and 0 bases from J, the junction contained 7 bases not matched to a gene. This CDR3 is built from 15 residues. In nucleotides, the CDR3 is TGTGCCAGCATGCTCGGACTAGCGCCCTCCTACGAGCAGTACTTC. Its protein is CASMLGLAPSYEQYF.

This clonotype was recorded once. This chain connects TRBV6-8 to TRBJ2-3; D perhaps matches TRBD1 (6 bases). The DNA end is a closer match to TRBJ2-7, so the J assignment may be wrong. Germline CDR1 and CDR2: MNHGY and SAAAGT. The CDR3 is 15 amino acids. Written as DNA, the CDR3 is TGTGCCAGCATGGCCGACAGGCCCCGAGACCGCGAGCAGTACTTC. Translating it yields CASMADRPRDREQYF.

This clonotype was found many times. DNA of the CDR3: TGTGCCATCGGGAGGGGACTCCAAGAGACCCAGTACTTC. Residues: CAIGRGLQETQYF. V gene TRBV10-3 combines with J gene TRBJ2-5; TRBD2 matches at 7 bases. The V segment lost 8 bases and the J segment 1 base; nucleotides outside the gene matches: 4. In germline, CDR1 is ENHRY, CDR2 SYGVKD. This CDR3 has 13 residues.

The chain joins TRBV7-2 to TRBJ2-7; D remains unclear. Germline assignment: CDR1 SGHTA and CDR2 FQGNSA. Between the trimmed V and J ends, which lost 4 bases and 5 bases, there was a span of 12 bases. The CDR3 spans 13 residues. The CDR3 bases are TGTGCCAGCAGCTCACTCACTCGAAACGAGCAGTACTTC. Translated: CASSSLTRNEQYF.